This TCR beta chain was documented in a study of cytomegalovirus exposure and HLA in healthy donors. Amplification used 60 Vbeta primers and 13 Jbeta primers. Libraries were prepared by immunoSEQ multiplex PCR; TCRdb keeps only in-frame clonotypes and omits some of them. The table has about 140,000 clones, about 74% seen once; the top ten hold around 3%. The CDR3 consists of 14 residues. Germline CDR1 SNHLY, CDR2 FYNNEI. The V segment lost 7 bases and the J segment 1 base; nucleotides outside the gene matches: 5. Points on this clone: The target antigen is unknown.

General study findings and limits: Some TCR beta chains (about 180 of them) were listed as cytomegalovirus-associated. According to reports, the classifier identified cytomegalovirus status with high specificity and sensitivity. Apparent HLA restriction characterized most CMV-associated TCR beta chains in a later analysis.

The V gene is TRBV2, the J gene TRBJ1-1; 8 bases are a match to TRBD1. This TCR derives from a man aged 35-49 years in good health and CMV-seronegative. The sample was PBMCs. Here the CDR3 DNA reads TGTGCCAGCACCCGACAGGGGACGAACACTGAAGCTTTCTTT. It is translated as CASTRQGTNTEAFF.